Following are 13 T cell receptor beta chains from one sample sequenced in a study of shared clonotypes between healthy human individuals. The data were produced by immunoSEQ multiplex PCR, yet TCRdb's version contains in-frame clones alone and is incomplete. Among about 470,000 clones listed, around 79% were seen once. The sample taken for sequencing was PBMCs. The receptors come from a woman between 40 and 50 years old in good health. Some clones in this sample may be carry-over from other donors' samples.

The chain joins TRBV4-1 to TRBJ2-7; a possible D gene is TRBD2 (6 bases). The CDR3 consists of 15 residues. Germline CDR1 and CDR2: MGHRA and YSYEKL. The ends were cut back, 4 bases at V and 2 bases at J, with 15 bases in the middle. The CDR3 sequence is CASSPRGGRTYEQYF. The CDR3 DNA sequence: TGCGCCAGCAGCCCCCGGGGAGGCCGAACCTACGAGCAGTACTTC.

The chain employs TRBV4-2 and TRBJ2-7; 9 bases agree with TRBD2. V lost 0 bases to trimming and J lost 7 bases; unmatched junction nucleotides: 10. The V gene's germline CDR1 is LGHNA and CDR2 YNFKEQ. CDR3 length: 16 residues. CDR3 protein: CASSQDRRLAGREQYF. The CDR3 nucleotides read TGTGCCAGCAGCCAAGATCGGCGGCTAGCGGGGAGGGAGCAGTACTTC.

The chain combines TRBV30 with TRBJ2-5; 13 bases map to TRBD2. The J call is doubtful: the DNA matches TRBJ2-7 better. The CDR3 sequence is 14 residues long. CDR1 and CDR2 from the germline V gene are GTSNPN and SVGIG (reference sequence). CDR3 sequence: CASNRLAGGYEQYF. Written as DNA, the CDR3 is TGTGCCAGCAACAGACTAGCGGGAGGCTACGAGCAGTACTTC.

The chain carries TRBV5-6 and TRBJ1-1; D is perhaps TRBD1 (6 bases). The CDR3 totals 15 residues. V was cut by 0 bases and J by 4 bases, with 13 bases left in between. CDR1 is SGHDT, CDR2 YYEEEE, per germline. The DNA of the CDR3 is TGTGCCAGCAGCTTGGGGGACAACAGGCGCACTGAAGCTTTCTTT. It is translated as CASSLGDNRRTEAFF.

V gene TRBV4-1 combines with J gene TRBJ1-1; no clear D. Trimming took 0 bases from V and 5 from J, leaving 16 bases between them. The CDR3 contains 16 residues. Looked up from germline, CDR1 is MGHRA and CDR2 is YSYEKL. The CDR3 bases are TGCGCCAGCAGCCAAGATTCGATACGGAGACGGACTGAAGCTTTCTTT. This codes for CASSQDSIRRRTEAFF.

The chain employs TRBV7-2 and TRBJ2-7; no firm D call. The length of the CDR3 is 15 residues. CDR1 and CDR2 (germline): SGHTA, FQGNSA. Trimming pared 1 base from V and 5 bases from J, leaving 15 bases between. Here the CDR3 DNA reads TGTGCCAGCAGCTTAGGGGGTGTTCAGGCTAACGAGCAGTACTTC. The encoded protein is CASSLGGVQANEQYF.

The chain carries TRBV10-2 and TRBJ1-2; 8 nucleotides match TRBD1. CDR1 and CDR2 from the germline V gene are WSHSY and SAAADI. CDR3 length: 13 residues. The V gene end was trimmed by 0 bases and the J gene end by 8 bases; junction bases not matched to a gene: 2. CDR3 in DNA: TGCGCCAGCAGTGAGTCGACAGGGGTAGGCTACACCTTC. This sequence encodes CASSESTGVGYTF.

The chain employs TRBV10-3 and TRBJ2-1, with no clear D. The CDR3 runs 14 residues. Germline CDR1 and CDR2: ENHRY and SYGVKD. V gave up 4 bases and J gave up 3 bases, with 10 bases separating them. CDR3 region: CAISAISVYNEQFF. The CDR3 DNA sequence: TGTGCCATCAGTGCGATCTCAGTCTACAATGAGCAGTTCTTC.

This clone came up a few times. The rearrangement joins TRBV5-1 to TRBJ1-3; D gene unclear. V was pared by 4 bases and J by 1 base, with 9 bases between. Germline-derived CDR1 and CDR2 are SGHRS and YFSETQ. The CDR3 has 14 residues. Here the CDR3 reads CASSLESSGNTIYF. The CDR3 DNA reads TGCGCCAGCAGCCTGGAGTCGTCTGGAAACACCATATATTTT.

The J gene is TRBJ2-2, the V gene TRBV5-4; maybe TRBD2 (6 bases). The V gene lost 3 bases and the J gene lost 6 bases, with 15 bases spanning the gap. The CDR3 contains 15 residues. Germline V gives CDR1 SGHNT, CDR2 YYREEE (reference sequence). The CDR3 DNA follows: TGTGCCAGCAGCTCCAAACGGGAGTTTTCCGGGGAGCTGTTTTTT. Protein sequence: CASSSKREFSGELFF.

This chain connects TRBV5-4 to TRBJ2-1; TRBD1 matches 11 bases. Germline CDR1 and CDR2: SGHNT and YYREEE (reference sequence). The V gene end was trimmed by 3 bases and the J gene end by 7 bases; junction bases not matched to a gene: 6. The length of the CDR3 is 15 residues. Here the CDR3 reads CASSSGTGGGNEQFF. CDR3 in DNA: TGTGCCAGCAGCTCCGGGACAGGGGGGGGTAATGAGCAGTTCTTC.

This chain uses TRBV4-2 with TRBJ2-3; D ambiguous. V dropped 5 bases and J dropped 1 base, with 13 bases sitting between them. Per the germline V gene, CDR1 is LGHNA and CDR2 is YNFKEQ. The CDR3 consists of 15 residues. CDR3 region: CASSLDSLGTDTQYF. CDR3 sequence (DNA): TGTGCCAGCAGCTTAGACTCTTTGGGCACAGATACGCAGTATTTT.

For the CDR3, the DNA is TGTGCCAGCAGTTTATTAAGTCACTGGAACACTGAAGCTTTCTTT. Its protein is CASSLLSHWNTEAFF. The V call is TRBV28, the J call TRBJ1-1; D remains ambiguous. Trimming shortened V by 1 base and J by 1 base, and 10 bases separated the two germline ends. This CDR3 is 15 amino acids long. Germline CDR1 is MDHEN and CDR2 is SYDVKM.